This record covers a single T cell receptor beta chain. It lacks a known antigen. No quality values exist for individual bases; no much larger clone is one base distant. TCRbeta CDR3 regions were amplified from genomic DNA by means of the immunoSEQ Assay, a bias-controlled multiplex PCR. Per the original workflow: The number of nucleated cells in each sample was estimated by amplification of reference gene primers within the assay. To quantify the absolute abundance of each unique TCRbeta CDR3 rearrangement, sequence reads were collapsed and filtered. For each sample, productive Simpson clonality was calculated by taking the square root of Simpson's diversity index across productive rearrangements. TCRdb retrieved this table from immuneACCESS and kept in-frame rearrangements only. Not all clones are present; in checked studies, unresolved V genes account for under half, and no reason is known for the remainder. That table gives V, J and clone size, and the DNA gave D and trimming. For this sample there are over 100,000 clones; around 78% appear just once. The top ten constitute around a sixth of the sample.

The germline V gene provides CDR1 KGHDR and CDR2 SFDVKD. The CDR3 starts with the cysteine, ends with the phenylalanine, and has 18 residues. Just CDR3 DNA is preserved here, 54 bases in frame from base 1. Trimming removed 5 bases from V and 2 bases from J, leaving 18 bases between the germline ends. Collaborating institutions collected whole blood in K2EDTA tubes following their own protocols. Collaborator samples were shipped for TCRbeta analysis as frozen whole blood, isolated PBMCs, or DNA extracted from either sample type. The sample belongs to a study of blood T cell repertoires in COVID-19 (dated by TCRdb to 2018 to 2021). At the level of the whole study: Collaborator samples came from the United States, Italy and Spain and covered acute and convalescent phases of COVID-19. Sample metadata almost always included a de-identified subject ID, COVID-19 status, age in years and sex. The samples were drawn from the first 160 participants of the ongoing ImmuneRACE study and from 950 to 1,500 subjects provided by 6 global collaborators. A freely available public database, intended as a resource for researchers studying the immune response to SARS-CoV-2, is where the repertoires were released. The material from the prospective study consisted of cDNA or gDNA derived from T cells, B-cell-depleted T cells, or PBMCs. Where available, HLA class I and class II types were obtained from metadata supplied by the sample provider rather than from assay-based typing. The dataset comprised deeply sampled blood TCRbeta repertoires from subjects exposed to, actively infected with, or recovered from COVID-19.

General study outcomes and caveats: Clinical and demographic metadata were provided uncurated, with the amount varying by source and participant.

The clonotype originates from a woman in her fifties or sixties with acute or convalescent COVID-19. Sequenced material: peripheral blood. The rearrangement joined TRBV24-1 to TRBJ2-6; TRBD1 is possibly the D segment (6 matching bases). The nucleotide sequence is TGTGCCACCAGTGGTGGTGGGGTACAGGGAACTGGGGCCAACGTCCTGACTTTC. The resulting protein is CATSGGGVQGTGANVLTF.